Below, 20 T cell receptor beta chains from the same sample are listed, as sequenced in a study of vaccination effects on CD4 cells after COVID-19. Antigen-specific CD4+ T cell clonotypes were called by their expansion after viral peptide-pool culture in ViraFEST. Culture lasted around eleven days before CD4+ T cell isolation. Sometime from March through December 2020, the person acquired a SARS-CoV-2 infection that PCR confirmed. The table came from immunoSEQ multiplex PCR; TCRdb's copy has only in-frame clones and leaves some out. Of tens of thousands of clones listed, around 75% are singletons. Their antigens remain unidentified. The sample here was CD4+ T cells from PBMCs cultured with a peptide pool, taken before COVID-19 vaccination. The receptors were gathered from a human donor who had a prior SARS-CoV-2 infection.

The count of this clone is one. The chain recombines TRBV9 with TRBJ1-5, with D perhaps TRBD1 (5 bases). There are 15 residues in the CDR3. The V end lost 3 bases, the J end lost 7 bases, and 17 bases lay between the germline ends. CDR1 SGDLS and CDR2 YYNGEE come from the germline V gene. This chain's CDR3 is CASSADQGLGQPQHF. The CDR3 DNA follows: TGTGCCAGCAGCGCCGATCAGGGATTAGGCCAGCCCCAGCATTTT. The variable domain in full, with the rest retrieved from reference TRBV9 and TRBJ1-5, is DSGVTQTPKHLITATGQRVTLRCSPRSGDLSVYWYQQSLDQGLQFLIQYYNGEERAKGNILERFSAQQFPDLHSELNLSSLELGDSALYFCASSADQGLGQPQHFGDGTRLSIL.

The chain is built from TRBV5-8 and TRBJ1-4; possibly TRBD1 for D (5 bases). CDR1 is SGHTS, CDR2 YDEGEE, per germline. The CDR3 spans 14 residues. The ends were cut back, 4 bases at V and 2 bases at J, with 9 bases in the middle. The CDR3 loop reads CASSPGFTNEKLFF. CDR3 DNA sequence: TGTGCCAGCAGCCCAGGGTTCACTAATGAAAAACTGTTTTTT.

This sequence joins TRBV2 and TRBJ2-3; the D gene is possibly TRBD1 (6 bases). V was trimmed by 7 bases and J by 1 base, leaving 12 bases between them. The CDR3 consists of 14 residues. Looked up from germline, CDR1 is SNHLY and CDR2 is FYNNEI. CDR3 nucleotide sequence: TGTGCCAGCAACAGGGTGAAGGGCACAGATACGCAGTATTTT. Translated: CASNRVKGTDTQYF.

This chain connects TRBV4-1 to TRBJ2-1; 7 bases map to TRBD1. V shed 2 bases and J 4 bases; nucleotides not matched to a gene: 17. This CDR3 spans 19 amino acids. Germline CDR1 and CDR2: MGHRA and YSYEKL. The CDR3 reads CASSQIQPHRDSPYNEQFF. The CDR3 DNA sequence: TGCGCCAGCAGCCAAATCCAGCCACACCGGGACAGTCCATACAATGAGCAGTTCTTC.

This rearrangement joins TRBV9 to TRBJ1-2, with a tentative D call TRBD1 (5 bases). Germline CDR1 SGDLS, CDR2 YYNGEE. Trimming pared 3 bases from V and 5 bases from J, leaving 17 bases between. This CDR3 has 15 amino acids. The DNA of the CDR3 is TGTGCCAGCAGCGAAAGACGGGACGCCTGGTATGGCTACACCTTC. It encodes CASSERRDAWYGYTF.

The chain combines TRBV12-3 or TRBV12-4 with TRBJ2-5; D not resolved. Trimming shortened V by 2 bases and J by 4 bases, and 8 bases separated the two germline ends. The CDR3 covers 13 residues. Written as DNA, the CDR3 is TGTGCCAGCAGTTTATGGCAGAGAGAGACCCAGTACTTC. It yields the protein CASSLWQRETQYF.

The chain uses TRBV7-8 and TRBJ1-2; a weak D match, TRBD1 (5 bases). CDR3 length: 11 residues. The germline CDR1 and CDR2 sequences are SGHVS and FQNEAQ. Trimming pared 0 bases from V and 14 bases from J, leaving 10 bases between. The CDR3 region is CASSLAQHRTF. CDR3 DNA sequence: TGTGCCAGCAGCTTAGCGCAACACAGGACCTTC.

The V gene is TRBV6-5, the J gene TRBJ2-7; 7 bases are shared with TRBD1. V lost 6 bases and J lost 6; bases outside the gene matches: 8. The CDR3 loop spans 13 amino acids. Germline V gene data show CDR1 as MNHEY and CDR2 as SVGAGI. The CDR3, as DNA: TGTGCCAGCAGAAGCACGACAGGGATCGAGCAGTACTTC. It codes for CASRSTTGIEQYF.

The V and J genes are TRBV30 and TRBJ1-2; D call uncertain. CDR1 is GTSNPN, CDR2 SVGIG, per germline (reference sequence). Deletions cut 2 bases from V and 2 bases from J, with 3 bases between. The CDR3 has 11 residues. CDR3 protein: CAWSLNYGYTF. As DNA, the CDR3 is TGTGCCTGGAGTTTAAACTATGGCTACACCTTC.

The chain is built from TRBV11-2 and TRBJ2-3; TRBD1 might be the D (5 bases). V was pared by 7 bases and J by 2 bases, with 13 bases between. Germline lookup yields CDR1 SGHAT and CDR2 FQNNGV. CDR3 length: 14 amino acids. The CDR3 sequence is CASNLDTNTDTQYF. CDR3 bases: TGTGCCAGCAACCTGGACACCAACACAGATACGCAGTATTTT.

This clone showed up just a few times. The rearrangement uses TRBV6-2 or TRBV6-3 and TRBJ1-2; D may be TRBD1 (5 bases). Germline CDR1 MNHEY, CDR2 SVGEGT. The length of the CDR3 is 20 residues. V gave up 3 bases and J gave up 4 bases, with 30 bases separating them. The chain's CDR3 is CASSYRARADVPGGAYGYTF. The CDR3 DNA is TGTGCCAGCAGTTATCGGGCCAGGGCTGACGTTCCAGGAGGGGCCTATGGCTACACCTTC.

The rearrangement uses TRBV30 and TRBJ2-7; no reliable D call. The CDR3 extends over 13 amino acids. Trimming left V 3 bases short and J 0 bases short, with 9 bases between. Looked up from germline, CDR1 is GTSNPN and CDR2 is SVGIG (reference sequence). In DNA form, the CDR3 reads TGTGCCTGGAGCTACGAGAACTCCTACGAGCAGTACTTC. Translation: CAWSYENSYEQYF.

V gene TRBV10-3 combines with J gene TRBJ2-5; 11 nucleotides align to TRBD2. Germline V gene lookup returns CDR1 ENHRY and CDR2 SYGVKD. The CDR3 has 16 residues. With V trimmed by 3 bases and J by 1 base, 4 bases remained unmatched. Here the CDR3 DNA reads TGTGCCATCAGTGATCCGACTAGCGGGACCCAAGAGACCCAGTACTTC. Its translation: CAISDPTSGTQETQYF.

The chain recombines TRBV30 with TRBJ2-3; unclear D gene. CDR3 length: 12 residues. Germline CDR1 GTSNPN, CDR2 SVGIG (reference sequence). V was trimmed by 0 bases and J by 4 bases, leaving 5 bases between them. The CDR3 region is CAWSVIPDTQYF. CDR3 coding DNA: TGTGCCTGGAGTGTAATACCAGATACGCAGTATTTT.

The chain is built from TRBV6-5 and TRBJ1-1; no definite D call. The germline gives CDR1 MNHEY, CDR2 SVGAGI. Trimming pared 5 bases from V and 9 bases from J, leaving 13 bases between. The CDR3 runs to 12 residues. CDR3 bases: TGTGCCAGCAGTCAGCTAGAAGAGCAAGCTTTCTTT. This sequence encodes CASSQLEEQAFF.

The chain joins TRBV10-1 to TRBJ1-2, with 7 bases fitting TRBD1. Germline V gene data show CDR1 as WNHNN and CDR2 as SYGVQD (reference sequence). V was clipped by 0 bases and J by 1 base; unmatched bases: 11. The CDR3 loop spans 18 amino acids. The DNA of the CDR3 is TGCGCCAGCAGTGAGTCGGGGAAGGGGGCTATAGATAACTATGGCTACACCTTC. It encodes CASSESGKGAIDNYGYTF.

A single count supports this clone. The genes are TRBV11-3 and TRBJ1-1; no clear D gene. Trimming left V 6 bases short and J 5 bases short, with 16 bases between. This CDR3 contains 14 residues. CDR1 and CDR2 (germline): SGHNT, YENEEA. This chain's CDR3 is CASRKDPLGTEAFF. CDR3 nucleotides: TGTGCCAGCAGGAAGGACCCTCTTGGGACTGAAGCTTTCTTT.

The CDR3 sequence is CASIIGWSADTQYF. CDR3 coding DNA: TGTGCCAGCATCATCGGGTGGAGCGCAGATACGCAGTATTTT. The chain carries TRBV5-8 and TRBJ2-3; no definite D call. Trimming took off 6 bases at V and 4 bases at J, with 15 bases between the two ends. Germline CDR1 is SGHTS and CDR2 is YDEGEE. This CDR3 is built from 14 residues.

This chain links TRBV18 with TRBJ1-1; the D is unclear. Germline V gene sequence: CDR1 KGHSH, CDR2 LQKENI. The CDR3 has 12 residues. V gave up 6 bases and J gave up 0 bases, with 5 bases separating them. The CDR3 sequence: CASSTMNTEAFF. As DNA, the CDR3 is TGTGCCAGCTCTACAATGAACACTGAAGCTTTCTTT.

V and J are TRBV7-2 and TRBJ2-5, with 11 nucleotides matching TRBD2. The trim removed 3 bases at V and 5 bases at J, leaving 8 bases unmatched. The CDR3 is 16 residues long. The V gene's germline CDR1 is SGHTA and CDR2 FQGNSA. Here the CDR3 reads CASSLNSGRASETQYF. The CDR3 DNA reads TGTGCCAGCAGCTTGAATAGCGGGAGGGCCTCGGAGACCCAGTACTTC.